The subject of this entry is one TCR beta chain. These data come from a study of cytomegalovirus exposure and HLA in healthy donors. The overall study: HLA-typed donors were the source of approximately 85 million unique TCRs, which an early data release held.

The CDR3 extends over 13 amino acids. V lost 0 bases, J lost 5 bases, and 6 bases lay in between. Germline V gene lookup returns CDR1 SGHRS and CDR2 YFSETQ. Primers for the PCR totalled 60 Vbeta and 13 Jbeta. Some clones are missing from TCRdb's copy, which holds only in-frame ones; the method was immunoSEQ multiplex PCR. The sample holds 100,000 to 150,000 clones, over 60% seen once. J is TRBJ2-1 and V is TRBV5-1; a weak D match, TRBD1 (6 bases). This TCR was recovered from a woman between 35 and 50 years old in good health and CMV-seropositive. Material: PBMCs. CDR3 region: CASSLGTDNEQFF. The CDR3 DNA follows: TGCGCCAGCAGCTTGGGGACAGACAATGAGCAGTTCTTC.